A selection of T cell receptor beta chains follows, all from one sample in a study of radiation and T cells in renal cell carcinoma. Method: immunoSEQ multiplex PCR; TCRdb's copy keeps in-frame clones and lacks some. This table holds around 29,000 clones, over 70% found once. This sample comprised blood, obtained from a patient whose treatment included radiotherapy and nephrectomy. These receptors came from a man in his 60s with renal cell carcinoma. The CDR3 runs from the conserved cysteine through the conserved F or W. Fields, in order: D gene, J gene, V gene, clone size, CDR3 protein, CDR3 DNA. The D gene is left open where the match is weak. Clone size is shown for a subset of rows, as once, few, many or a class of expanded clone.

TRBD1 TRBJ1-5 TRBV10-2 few CASTSDRLQPQHF TGCGCCAGCACTTCGGACAGGCTTCAGCCCCAGCATTTT
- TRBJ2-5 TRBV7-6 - CASSYTETQYF TGTGCCAGCAGCTATACGGAGACCCAGTACTTC
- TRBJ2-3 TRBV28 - CASSGGTDTQYF TGTGCCAGCAGTGGCGGGACAGATACGCAGTATTTT
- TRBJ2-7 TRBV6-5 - CASSPSGDEQYF TGTGCCAGCAGTCCCTCCGGGGACGAGCAGTACTTC
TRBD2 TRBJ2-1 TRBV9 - CASSARDRLAGGVGNEQFF TGTGCCAGCAGCGCGCGAGATAGACTAGCGGGAGGGGTCGGCAATGAGCAGTTCTTC
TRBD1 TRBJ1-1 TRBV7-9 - CASSAYTGDTEAFF TGTGCCAGCAGCGCCTATACAGGGGACACTGAAGCTTTCTTT
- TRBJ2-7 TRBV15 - CATSKQGGYSYEQYF TGTGCCACCAGCAAACAGGGCGGCTATTCCTACGAGCAGTACTTC
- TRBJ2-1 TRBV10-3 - CAISDWRDKGNNEQFF TGTGCCATCAGTGATTGGCGGGACAAGGGTAACAATGAGCAGTTCTTC
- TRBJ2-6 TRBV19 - CASSAVSSGANVLTF TGTGCCAGTAGTGCCGTAAGTTCTGGGGCCAACGTCCTGACTTTC
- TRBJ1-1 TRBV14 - CASSQDLRAEAFF TGTGCCAGCAGCCAAGACTTAAGGGCTGAAGCTTTCTTT
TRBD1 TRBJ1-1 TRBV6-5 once CASWGGQRAFF TGTGCCAGCTGGGGGGGACAGCGTGCTTTCTTT
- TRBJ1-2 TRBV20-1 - CSAYRDGGYTF TGCAGTGCCTACAGGGATGGAGGCTACACCTTC
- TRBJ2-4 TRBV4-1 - CASSPRVGGMAKNIQYF TGCGCCAGCAGCCCGCGGGTAGGGGGAATGGCCAAAAACATTCAGTACTTC
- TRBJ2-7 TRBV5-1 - CASSEDGLPYEQYF TGCGCCAGCAGCGAGGACGGTTTGCCCTACGAGCAGTACTTC
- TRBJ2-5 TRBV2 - CASSVQLAQETQYF TGTGCCAGCAGTGTACAACTAGCTCAAGAGACCCAGTACTTC
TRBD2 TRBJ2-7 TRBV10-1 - CASSDGGFSVYEQYF TGCGCCAGCAGTGACGGGGGGTTCTCAGTCTACGAGCAGTACTTC
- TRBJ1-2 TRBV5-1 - CASSPWGTDPREGYTF TGCGCCAGCAGCCCTTGGGGGACCGACCCTCGCGAAGGCTACACCTTC
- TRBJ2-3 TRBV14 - CASSQERLAGRVADTQYF TGTGCCAGCAGCCAAGAACGTTTGGCGGGAAGGGTTGCAGATACGCAGTATTTT
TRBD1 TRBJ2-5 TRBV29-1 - CSGLTGLRETQYF TGCAGCGGCCTGACAGGGCTCAGGGAGACCCAGTACTTC
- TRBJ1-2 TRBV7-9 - CASSLDGSYTF TGTGCCAGCAGCTTAGACGGTTCCTACACCTTC